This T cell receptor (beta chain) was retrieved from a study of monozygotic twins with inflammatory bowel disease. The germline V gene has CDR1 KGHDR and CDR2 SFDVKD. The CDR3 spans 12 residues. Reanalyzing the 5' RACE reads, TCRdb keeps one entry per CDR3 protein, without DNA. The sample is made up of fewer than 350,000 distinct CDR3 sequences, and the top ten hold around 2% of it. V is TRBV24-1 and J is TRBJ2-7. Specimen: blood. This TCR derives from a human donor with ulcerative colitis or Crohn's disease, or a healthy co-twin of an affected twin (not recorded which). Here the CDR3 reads CATSDGGYEQYF.